This T cell receptor beta chain was identified during a study of shared T cell receptors in the human thymus. CDR3 size: 14 residues. Losses at the gene ends were 2 bases for V and 4 bases for J; bases not matched to a gene: 1. From germline, CDR1 is MNHEY and CDR2 SVGAGI. The protocol was immunoSEQ multiplex PCR, while the TCRdb copy is restricted to in-frame clones and leaves out a portion. The sample has approximately 580,000 clones; around 78% are singletons. The sample also formed part of further work on human thymus T cells. That study adds: Apparent bias marked the V and J gene usage of thymic and blood repertoires.

Sequenced: thymocytes. The rearrangement links TRBV6-5 to TRBJ1-5; TRBD1 agrees at 8 bases. The source of this sequence is a boy younger than two with a congenital heart defect. CDR3 sequence: CASSYRTGNQPQHF. The CDR3 DNA is TGTGCCAGCAGTTACAGGACAGGGAATCAGCCCCAGCATTTT.